Each of the 18 T cell receptor beta chains below was sequenced from the same sample in a study of Ad26.COV2.S vaccination and SARS-CoV-2 variants. Clones were sequenced by immunoSEQ multiplex PCR, and TCRdb holds only the in-frame ones, with some missing. The sample lists about 680,000 clones, roughly nine tenths occurring once. Treatment reported: about 20 received Ad26.COV2.S at low or high dose, single or two shots; a few received placebo; per-sample allocation not given. Sampling occurred on day 63 after the first vaccine or placebo injection. Here the sequenced sample was peripheral blood, taken in a trial of Ad26.COV2.S vaccine versus placebo. These receptors came from a person between 18 and 65 years old who received the Ad26.COV2.S COVID-19 vaccine or a placebo.

The gene calls are TRBV11-3 and TRBJ2-7, with D possibly being TRBD1 or TRBD2 (6 bases each). V shed 1 base and J shed 0 bases, with 10 bases lying between them. Germline CDR1 SGHNT, CDR2 YENEEA. CDR3 size: 15 residues. CDR3 nucleotides: TGTGCCAGCAGCTTAGGGGGGGCAAGCTCCTACGAGCAGTACTTC. Amino acids: CASSLGGASSYEQYF.

This chain links TRBV9 with TRBJ1-3; D not resolved. The CDR3 consists of 14 residues. Germline CDR1 is SGDLS and CDR2 is YYNGEE. The ends were cut back, 4 bases at V and 1 base at J, with 9 bases in the middle. CDR3 residues: CASSSGVSGNTIYF. The CDR3 DNA sequence: TGTGCCAGCAGCAGCGGGGTTTCTGGAAACACCATATATTTT. Together with reference TRBV9 and TRBJ1-3, the CDR3 gives the full variable domain: DSGVTQTPKHLITATGQRVTLRCSPRSGDLSVYWYQQSLDQGLQFLIQYYNGEERAKGNILERFSAQQFPDLHSELNLSSLELGDSALYFCASSSGVSGNTIYFGEGSWLTVV.

This chain joins TRBV10-3 and TRBJ2-5, with D possibly being TRBD1 or TRBD2 (5 bases each). There are 13 residues in the CDR3. Trimming took off 8 bases at V and 5 bases at J, with 15 bases between the two ends. From germline, CDR1 is ENHRY and CDR2 SYGVKD. CDR3 bases: TGTGCCATCGGCCGGGACCGAGGGGAGACCCAGTACTTC. Protein: CAIGRDRGETQYF.

In DNA, the CDR3 is TGTGCCAGCAAAGTCAGCGCAGGGGGGCCCGAGCAGTACTTC. This sequence encodes CASKVSAGGPEQYF. The chain employs TRBV7-2 and TRBJ2-7; weak D call: TRBD1 (7 bases). V shed 7 bases and J shed 6 bases, with 19 bases lying between them. The V gene's germline CDR1 is SGHTA and CDR2 FQGNSA. The CDR3 loop spans 14 amino acids.

The chain links TRBV24-1 to TRBJ2-3; 7 bases are shared with TRBD1. CDR1 is KGHDR and CDR2 is SFDVKD in the germline V gene. V dropped 9 bases and J dropped 1; count of bases not matched to a gene: 3. This CDR3 is 13 amino acids long. The DNA of the CDR3 is TGTGCCACCCAGGGGGAACGCACAGATACGCAGTATTTT. Protein product: CATQGERTDTQYF.

V and J are TRBV27 and TRBJ2-6, with TRBD1 matching over 11 bases. The CDR3 spans 18 residues. In germline, CDR1 is MNHEY, CDR2 SMNVEV (reference sequence). The junction had 3 bases not matched to a gene; V was cut back by 0 bases and J by 2 bases. The CDR3 sequence is CASSLSGTGGTGANVLTF. The CDR3 DNA follows: TGTGCCAGCAGTTTATCGGGGACAGGGGGAACTGGGGCCAACGTCCTGACTTTC.

The gene calls are TRBV10-1 and TRBJ2-3, with D hard to call. Germline V lookup: CDR1 WNHNN, CDR2 SYGVQD (reference sequence). Trimming shortened V by 8 bases and J by 6 bases, and 18 bases separated the two germline ends. This CDR3 region has 14 residues. CDR3 coding DNA: TGCGCCAGCGCTAGTCAACTTCCCGTCGATACGCAGTATTTT. Amino acid sequence: CASASQLPVDTQYF.

V gene TRBV27 combines with J gene TRBJ2-3; TRBD1 aligns across 8 bases. The J segment lost 4 bases and the V segment lost 2 bases, leaving 2 bases of the junction unmatched. CDR1 is MNHEY, CDR2 SMNVEV, per germline (reference sequence). The CDR3 is 14 amino acids. The CDR3 is CASSLNRGSDTQYF. The CDR3 bases are TGTGCCAGCAGTTTAAACAGGGGGTCAGATACGCAGTATTTT.

CDR3 sequence (DNA): TGTGCCAGCAGCTTACCACATCTTGAGACAGGCACTGAAGCTTTCTTT. This gives the protein CASSLPHLETGTEAFF. The chain carries TRBV7-9 and TRBJ1-1, with D perhaps TRBD1 (6 bases). V lost 2 bases to trimming and J lost 4 bases, with 17 bases between them. Germline V gene data show CDR1 as SEHNR and CDR2 as FQNEAQ (reference sequence). The CDR3 totals 16 residues.

This chain joins TRBV5-1 and TRBJ2-7; D gene uncertain. The germline CDR1 and CDR2 sequences are SGHRS and YFSETQ. Trimming removed 4 bases at V and 0 bases at J, with 2 bases between. The CDR3 has 11 residues. The CDR3 DNA sequence: TGCGCCAGCAGCCCCTCCTACGAGCAGTACTTC. Protein sequence: CASSPSYEQYF.

This clone was counted a few times. Within the sample, other DNA sequences also encode this same CDR3. The V and J genes are TRBV7-9 and TRBJ1-1, with unresolved D. Trimming stripped 2 bases from V and 1 base from J, with 2 bases between. The CDR3 length is 12 residues. Germline CDR1 is SEHNR and CDR2 is FQNEAQ (reference sequence). The CDR3 here is CASSLQNTEAFF. Written as DNA, the CDR3 is TGTGCCAGCAGCTTACAGAACACTGAAGCTTTCTTT.

The rearrangement links TRBV4-3 to TRBJ2-3, with a possible D match to TRBD2 (7 bases). V dropped 0 bases and J dropped 4 bases, with 14 bases sitting between them. This CDR3 region has 16 residues. Germline V lookup: CDR1 LGHNA, CDR2 YSLEER. The CDR3 region has the DNA TGCGCCAGCAGCCAAGATAATGGGGGGGGCGCAGATACGCAGTATTTT. Its translation is CASSQDNGGGADTQYF.

The chain carries TRBV18 and TRBJ2-1; 7 nucleotides match TRBD2. J gave up 0 bases and V 1 base, and 3 bases lay outside the gene matches. Germline V CDR1 and CDR2: KGHSH, LQKENI. CDR3 length equals 16 residues. CDR3 in amino acids: CASSPLGGSSYNEQFF. CDR3 DNA: TGTGCCAGCTCACCACTGGGCGGGAGCTCCTACAATGAGCAGTTCTTC.

This chain links TRBV6-2 or TRBV6-3 with TRBJ1-6, with 8 bases aligning to TRBD1. The CDR3 runs 14 residues. Trimming at V came to 2 bases and at J to 8 bases, leaving 2 bases not matched to a gene. Germline CDR1 reads MNHEY; CDR2 reads SVGEGT. CDR3 loop: CASSYQGADSPLHF. CDR3 bases: TGTGCCAGCAGTTACCAGGGGGCCGATTCACCCCTCCACTTT.

This rearrangement joins TRBV12-3 or TRBV12-4 to TRBJ1-1; maybe TRBD1 (6 bases). The V end was cut by 6 bases, the J end by 7 bases, with 12 bases between. The CDR3 sequence is 12 residues long. CDR3 nucleotide sequence: TGTGCCAGCAGCCCGGACAGCTATGAAGCTTTCTTT. Translating it yields CASSPDSYEAFF.

The gene calls are TRBV19 and TRBJ1-2; D gene ambiguous. In germline, CDR1 is LNHDA, CDR2 SQIVND (reference sequence). The length of the CDR3 is 15 residues. V dropped 3 bases and J dropped 4 bases, with 15 bases sitting between them. CDR3 region: CASSIWDHIGYGYTF. CDR3 nucleotides: TGTGCCAGTAGTATCTGGGATCATATCGGCTATGGCTACACCTTC. Looking up the rest from reference TRBV19 and TRBJ1-2 gives the full variable domain: DGGITQSPKYLFRKEGQNVTLSCEQNLNHDAMYWYRQDPGQGLRLIYYSQIVNDFQKGDIAEGYSVSREKKESFPLTVTSAQKNPTAFYLCASSIWDHIGYGYTFGSGTRLTVV.

Only one count was recorded for this clone. The chain links TRBV27 to TRBJ2-2; tentatively, D is TRBD1 (5 bases). Germline V gene data show CDR1 as MNHEY and CDR2 as SMNVEV (reference sequence). The CDR3 runs to 16 residues. V was cut by 3 bases and J by 0 bases, with 11 bases left in between. The CDR3 spells CASSLGRSPNTGELFF. Written as DNA, the CDR3 is TGTGCCAGCAGTTTGGGGCGATCCCCGAACACCGGGGAGCTGTTTTTT.

V usage is TRBV6-4 and J usage is TRBJ1-6; D gene uncertain. The CDR3 extends over 13 amino acids. Looked up from germline, CDR1 is MRHNA and CDR2 is SNTAGT. Trimming shortened V by 4 bases and J by 7 bases, and 8 bases separated the two germline ends. CDR3 nucleotide sequence: TGTGCCAGCAGTGGCAACACCAATTCACCCCTCCACTTT. It translates to CASSGNTNSPLHF.